The subject of this entry is one T cell receptor (beta chain). In the study's own analysis: How many nucleated cells were present was estimated from reference gene primer amplification. Repertoires were generated with immunoSEQ multiplex PCR, while TCRdb's copy carries only in-frame clones and drops some. V and J calls and clone size are given by that table; D and trimming were obtained from the DNA. This table has some 190,000 clones, 70% to 90% appearing once. The data are from a study of blood T cell repertoires in COVID-19. In the study overall: Samples of COVID-19 (acute and convalescent) were obtained from the United States, Italy and Spain. T cells, B-cell-depleted T cells, or PBMCs supplied cDNA or gDNA.

The germline V gene encodes CDR1 KGHDR and CDR2 SFDVKD. V was trimmed by 0 bases and J by 4 bases, leaving 9 bases between them. This CDR3 comprises 15 residues. This chain links TRBV24-1 with TRBJ2-1, with D possibly TRBD2 on 6 matching bases. The sequence derives from a human donor with active or convalescent COVID-19. The donor label of this sample is uncertain. What was sequenced was peripheral blood. The CDR3, as DNA: TGTGCCACCAGTGATTTGGGAGGGACTTACAATGAGCAGTTCTTC. The encoded protein is CATSDLGGTYNEQFF.